The clone carrying this T cell receptor (beta chain) turned up a few times. These data belong to a study of shared clonotypes between healthy human individuals. Trimming cost V 10 bases and J 2 bases; bases outside gene matches: 7. Germline CDR1 and CDR2: ENHRY and SYGVKD. CDR3 length: 14 amino acids. Measured with immunoSEQ multiplex PCR; TCRdb has only the in-frame clones, and not every one. The data show 530,000 or so clones, with about three quarters seen just once and under 15% held by the top ten. Every contributor of samples was a Caucasian grown-up residing in Nashville, Tennessee. The chain is built from TRBV10-3 and TRBJ2-1; 8 positions match TRBD2. Sequenced material: PBMCs. This sequence was found in a woman between 40 and 50 years old in good health. Some clones in this sample may be carry-over from other donors' samples. This CDR3 is CATSQTSAYNEQFF. The CDR3 DNA reads TGTGCCACCAGCCAGACTAGCGCCTACAATGAGCAGTTCTTC.